Listed below are T cell receptor beta chains from one sample, sequenced in a study of T cells after yellow fever vaccination. TCRdb reanalysed the 5' RACE reads using MiXCR and keeps one entry per CDR3 protein. Of just under 600,000 distinct CDR3 sequences in the sample, about 13% were seen once. Source: PBMCs, taken on the day of the yellow fever booster vaccination. The receptors shown here come from a man aged 25-45 years who received the YFV17D yellow fever vaccine. The CDR3 runs from the conserved cysteine through the conserved F or W. D genes are given only for firm matches. Size tells how often a clone was seen (once, few, many) or the class of an expanded clone, and some rows leave it out.

CDR3nt: TGTGCCAGCAGCGTGCTAGCGGGAGGACGCGATGAGCAGTTCTTC; CDR3aa: CASSVLAGGRDEQFF; abundance: few; j_gene: TRBJ2-1; d_gene: TRBD2; v_gene: TRBV9
CDR3nt: TGTGCCAGCTCCCGGGGGCCGGGACCCTACGAGCAGTACTTC; CDR3aa: CASSRGPGPYEQYF; abundance: -; j_gene: TRBJ2-7; d_gene: -; v_gene: TRBV18
CDR3nt: TGTGCCAGCAGCCCTAGCCGGGCCCGAGAGACCCAGTACTTC; CDR3aa: CASSPSRARETQYF; abundance: few; j_gene: TRBJ2-5; d_gene: -; v_gene: TRBV6-1
CDR3nt: TGTGCCAGCAGCGTGTCAGGGGGGCCTGAAGCTTTCTTT; CDR3aa: CASSVSGGPEAFF; abundance: -; j_gene: TRBJ1-1; d_gene: TRBD1; v_gene: TRBV9
CDR3nt: TGTGCCAGCAGTTTGGGCGGGAGGTTCCATGAGCAGTTCTTC; CDR3aa: CASSLGGRFHEQFF; abundance: few; j_gene: TRBJ2-1; d_gene: TRBD2; v_gene: TRBV12-3/TRBV12-4
CDR3nt: TGTGCCAGCAGTTGGAGCGGGAGCAAAGAGACCCAGTACTTC; CDR3aa: CASSWSGSKETQYF; abundance: few; j_gene: TRBJ2-5; d_gene: TRBD2; v_gene: TRBV12-3/TRBV12-4
CDR3nt: TGTGCCAGCAGCCCCACGGCGGGGGCCGGTGGAAACACCATATATTTT; CDR3aa: CASSPTAGAGGNTIYF; abundance: many; j_gene: TRBJ1-3; d_gene: -; v_gene: TRBV7-2
CDR3nt: TGTGCTAGTGGTTTGGCCCGACTAGCGGGAGGGCCATATTCGATAAGATATGAGCAGTTCTTC; CDR3aa: CASGLARLAGGPYSIRYEQFF; abundance: -; j_gene: TRBJ2-1; d_gene: TRBD2; v_gene: TRBV12-5
CDR3nt: TGCAGTGCCGTGGAAAGCTACACCGGGGAGCTGTTTTTT; CDR3aa: CSAVESYTGELFF; abundance: few; j_gene: TRBJ2-2; d_gene: -; v_gene: TRBV20-1
CDR3nt: TGTGCCAGCAGCTCAGGAAGCGGGGGGGATACGCAGTATTTT; CDR3aa: CASSSGSGGDTQYF; abundance: few; j_gene: TRBJ2-3; d_gene: TRBD2; v_gene: TRBV7-3
CDR3nt: TGTGCCAGCAGCCAAGTCAAGACTAGCACCCACAATGAGCAGTTCTTC; CDR3aa: CASSQVKTSTHNEQFF; abundance: -; j_gene: TRBJ2-1; d_gene: TRBD2; v_gene: TRBV14
CDR3nt: TGTGCCATCAGTGAGTCGATAGTCGGGACCTACGAGCAGTACTTC; CDR3aa: CAISESIVGTYEQYF; abundance: few; j_gene: TRBJ2-7; d_gene: -; v_gene: TRBV10-3
CDR3nt: TGTGCCAGCAGTTCAACCGGGACTAGCGGGAGAGTGCTGTTTTTT; CDR3aa: CASSSTGTSGRVLFF; abundance: few; j_gene: TRBJ2-2; d_gene: TRBD2; v_gene: TRBV28
CDR3nt: TGCGCCAGCAGCCGACAGGGTGGCGAGCAGTACTTC; CDR3aa: CASSRQGGEQYF; abundance: -; j_gene: TRBJ2-7; d_gene: TRBD1; v_gene: TRBV4-1
CDR3nt: TGCAGTGCCGCCGGACTAGCGGGCTCCAATGAGCAGTTCTTC; CDR3aa: CSAAGLAGSNEQFF; abundance: -; j_gene: TRBJ2-1; d_gene: TRBD2; v_gene: TRBV20-1
CDR3nt: TGCGCCAGCAGTCAGCCGGGTCGAAGACTAGCGGACAATGAGCAGTTCTTC; CDR3aa: CASSQPGRRLADNEQFF; abundance: -; j_gene: TRBJ2-1; d_gene: TRBD2; v_gene: TRBV23-1
CDR3nt: TGTGCCAGCAGCTTGACAGACGGTTTATACGAGCAGTACTTC; CDR3aa: CASSLTDGLYEQYF; abundance: many; j_gene: TRBJ2-7; d_gene: -; v_gene: TRBV5-6
CDR3nt: TGTGCCACCTCAGGGGAGGGCACTGAAGCTTTCTTT; CDR3aa: CATSGEGTEAFF; abundance: -; j_gene: TRBJ1-1; d_gene: -; v_gene: TRBV12-3/TRBV12-4
CDR3nt: TGTGCCAGCAGTTCCAGCGTAGACAGGGTTCTACCTAACTATGGCTACACCTTC; CDR3aa: CASSSSVDRVLPNYGYTF; abundance: few; j_gene: TRBJ1-2; d_gene: TRBD1; v_gene: TRBV27
CDR3nt: TGTGCCAGTAGTACCTTATTTCGACAGGTCGGCAATCAGCCCCAGCATTTT; CDR3aa: CASSTLFRQVGNQPQHF; abundance: few; j_gene: TRBJ1-5; d_gene: -; v_gene: TRBV19
CDR3nt: TGTGCCACCGCCGGGGGGTACACTGAAGCTTTCTTT; CDR3aa: CATAGGYTEAFF; abundance: few; j_gene: TRBJ1-1; d_gene: -; v_gene: TRBV6-2/TRBV6-3
CDR3nt: TGTGCCACCAGTGATTGGGCGGTGGATACGCAGTATTTT; CDR3aa: CATSDWAVDTQYF; abundance: once; j_gene: TRBJ2-3; d_gene: -; v_gene: TRBV24-1
CDR3nt: TGTGCCAGCAGCTTGGGTCTAGCGGGAGGTATCTCCTACAATGAGCAGTTCTTC; CDR3aa: CASSLGLAGGISYNEQFF; abundance: many; j_gene: TRBJ2-1; d_gene: TRBD2; v_gene: TRBV11-2
CDR3nt: TGTGCCAGCTCACCACCGAACATGAACACTGAAGCTTTCTTT; CDR3aa: CASSPPNMNTEAFF; abundance: -; j_gene: TRBJ1-1; d_gene: -; v_gene: TRBV18
CDR3nt: TGCAGTGCTCAATGGAGGGGGCCGGGGGAGCCCCAGCATTTT; CDR3aa: CSAQWRGPGEPQHF; abundance: -; j_gene: TRBJ1-5; d_gene: TRBD1; v_gene: TRBV20-1
CDR3nt: TGTGCCAGCAGTCCACCCATGGACAGGCTTAGCAATGAGCAGTTCTTC; CDR3aa: CASSPPMDRLSNEQFF; abundance: few; j_gene: TRBJ2-1; d_gene: TRBD1; v_gene: TRBV28
CDR3nt: TGTGCCAGCAGTCAGATTGACCAGCCCCAGCATTTT; CDR3aa: CASSQIDQPQHF; abundance: few; j_gene: TRBJ1-5; d_gene: -; v_gene: TRBV12-3/TRBV12-4
CDR3nt: TGCAGTGCTAGAGATGTCCAGCGGGTGACTCCCTCCTACAATGAGCAGTTCTTC; CDR3aa: CSARDVQRVTPSYNEQFF; abundance: many; j_gene: TRBJ2-1; d_gene: -; v_gene: TRBV20-1
CDR3nt: TGTGCCAGCTGGGGAACGTTTGCAGGGTTCAACGAGCAGTACTTC; CDR3aa: CASWGTFAGFNEQYF; abundance: few; j_gene: TRBJ2-7; d_gene: -; v_gene: TRBV6-1
CDR3nt: TGTGCCAGCAGTTCGGGCCCGGGCTACTACGAGCAGTACTTC; CDR3aa: CASSSGPGYYEQYF; abundance: -; j_gene: TRBJ2-7; d_gene: -; v_gene: TRBV12-3/TRBV12-4
CDR3nt: TGTGCCAGCAGCCGGGACAGTTGGGAGACCCAGTACTTC; CDR3aa: CASSRDSWETQYF; abundance: -; j_gene: TRBJ2-5; d_gene: TRBD1; v_gene: TRBV7-8
CDR3nt: TGTGCCAGTTCACAAGCGGCCGACAACTACAATGAGCAGTTCTTC; CDR3aa: CASSQAADNYNEQFF; abundance: -; j_gene: TRBJ2-1; d_gene: -; v_gene: TRBV15
CDR3nt: TGTGCCAGCAGCCCCGCGACAGGTGGTGAAAAACTGTTTTTT; CDR3aa: CASSPATGGEKLFF; abundance: few; j_gene: TRBJ1-4; d_gene: -; v_gene: TRBV6-5
CDR3nt: TGTGCCAGCAGTTTAGGTTTAGGTGGGGGTTACAATGAGCAGTTCTTC; CDR3aa: CASSLGLGGGYNEQFF; abundance: few; j_gene: TRBJ2-1; d_gene: -; v_gene: TRBV12-3/TRBV12-4
CDR3nt: TGTGCCATGAGGGAAGGGACTGCTCTCTCTGGAAACACCATATATTTT; CDR3aa: CAMREGTALSGNTIYF; abundance: few; j_gene: TRBJ1-3; d_gene: -; v_gene: TRBV10-3
CDR3nt: TGTGCCACCCATCGGACAGGTGCGTCCTACGAGCAGTACTTC; CDR3aa: CATHRTGASYEQYF; abundance: few; j_gene: TRBJ2-7; d_gene: TRBD1; v_gene: TRBV28
CDR3nt: TGTGCCACCAGTGACACTTTCACAGATACGCAGTATTTT; CDR3aa: CATSDTFTDTQYF; abundance: few; j_gene: TRBJ2-3; d_gene: -; v_gene: TRBV24-1
CDR3nt: TGCGCCAGCAGCTTGAATGTATTGCTGAACACTGAAGCTTTCTTT; CDR3aa: CASSLNVLLNTEAFF; abundance: many; j_gene: TRBJ1-1; d_gene: -; v_gene: TRBV5-1
CDR3nt: TGTGCCAGCAGCTTACTGGGACAAGAAGAGACCCAGTACTTC; CDR3aa: CASSLLGQEETQYF; abundance: few; j_gene: TRBJ2-5; d_gene: -; v_gene: TRBV7-4
CDR3nt: TGTGCCAGCAGCTTAGAGGGAGGCACTAGCACAGATACGCAGTATTTT; CDR3aa: CASSLEGGTSTDTQYF; abundance: -; j_gene: TRBJ2-3; d_gene: -; v_gene: TRBV7-6
CDR3nt: TGTGCCAGCAGCCCGGACAGAAGGGTCGTCTACGAGCAGTACTTC; CDR3aa: CASSPDRRVVYEQYF; abundance: -; j_gene: TRBJ2-7; d_gene: -; v_gene: TRBV5-6
CDR3nt: TGCGCCAGCAGCTTCCAGGGAACGCAGTATTTT; CDR3aa: CASSFQGTQYF; abundance: few; j_gene: TRBJ2-3; d_gene: -; v_gene: TRBV5-1
CDR3nt: TGCAGCGTTGAACGGGCTAATGGCTACACCTTC; CDR3aa: CSVERANGYTF; abundance: many; j_gene: TRBJ1-2; d_gene: -; v_gene: TRBV29-1
CDR3nt: TGCGCCAGCAGCCAAGATTGGGCGGGCCCCTCCCTGGGCGCAGATACGCAGTATTTT; CDR3aa: CASSQDWAGPSLGADTQYF; abundance: -; j_gene: TRBJ2-3; d_gene: -; v_gene: TRBV4-3
CDR3nt: TGCAGTGGGGAGGGGAGTGGTATGGACATTCAGTACTTC; CDR3aa: CSGEGSGMDIQYF; abundance: few; j_gene: TRBJ2-4; d_gene: TRBD2; v_gene: TRBV20-1
CDR3nt: TGTGCCAGCAGCTCGGACCGGAACGCCGGGGAGCTGTTTTTT; CDR3aa: CASSSDRNAGELFF; abundance: -; j_gene: TRBJ2-2; d_gene: -; v_gene: TRBV7-9
CDR3nt: TGCAGTGCACCCCCGGGGAGCGGGAGATGGAATGAGCAGTTCTTC; CDR3aa: CSAPPGSGRWNEQFF; abundance: -; j_gene: TRBJ2-1; d_gene: TRBD2; v_gene: TRBV20-1
CDR3nt: TGTGCCAGCAGCCGCGTGGGCGCCTACAATGAGCAGTTCTTC; CDR3aa: CASSRVGAYNEQFF; abundance: -; j_gene: TRBJ2-1; d_gene: -; v_gene: TRBV14
CDR3nt: TGTGCCAGCAGCTCCCCAGCGGGCAGGGGGCCGGATAGCGCCTACAATGAGCAGTTCTTC; CDR3aa: CASSSPAGRGPDSAYNEQFF; abundance: -; j_gene: TRBJ2-1; d_gene: TRBD1; v_gene: TRBV5-4
CDR3nt: TGCGCCAGCAGGGGGGGAGTCGCTGAAGCTTTCTTT; CDR3aa: CASRGGVAEAFF; abundance: few; j_gene: TRBJ1-1; d_gene: -; v_gene: TRBV5-1